This entry lists 18 T cell receptor beta chains sequenced from one sample in a study of molecular identifiers for immune sequencing clone quantification. TCRdb reanalysed the PCR reads using MiXCR and keeps one entry per CDR3 protein. The table has about half a million distinct CDR3 sequences, around 23% seen once. Sample: naive CD8+ T cells from blood, with Jurkat cell RNA spiked in. Subset described: FACS-sorted CD8+CD4-CCR7+CD45RA+ naive T cells. Source of these receptors: a human donor in good health. Some libraries in this study had Jurkat cell RNA spiked in.

V and J are TRBV11-2 and TRBJ2-7; D not certain. Trimming pared 0 bases from V and 0 bases from J, leaving 12 bases between. The CDR3 loop spans 16 amino acids. Germline V gene lookup returns CDR1 SGHAT and CDR2 FQNNGV. CDR3 coding DNA: TGTGCCAGCAGCTTAGATACGACAAGCGCCTCCTACGAGCAGTACTTC. Amino acid sequence: CASSLDTTSASYEQYF.

This clonotype appeared a single time. A much larger clone sits a single nucleotide away, making a read error possible. The V gene is TRBV4-1, the J gene TRBJ2-7, with no clear D. The CDR3 contains 13 residues. Germline-derived CDR1 and CDR2 are MGHRA and YSYEKL. V lost 0 bases, J lost 6 bases, and 9 bases lay in between. The CDR3 bases are TGCGCCAGCAGCCAAGAAGCTACCTTCGAGCAGTACTTC. This gives the protein CASSQEATFEQYF.

This clonotype has a handful of counts. The V call is TRBV2, the J call TRBJ2-1; the D gene is possibly TRBD2 (6 bases). Germline V lookup: CDR1 SNHLY, CDR2 FYNNEI. V shed 4 bases and J shed 14 bases, with 12 bases lying between them. The length of the CDR3 is 11 residues. In nucleotides, the CDR3 is TGTGCCAGCAGTGCATCCGGGGGTGAGTTCTTC. This translates into CASSASGGEFF.

V is TRBV6-2 or TRBV6-3 and J is TRBJ2-3; weak D call: TRBD2 (5 bases). Germline CDR1 is MNHEY and CDR2 is SVGEGT. With 3 bases removed from V and 0 bases from J, the gap between germline ends came to 10 bases. The CDR3 contains 15 residues. CDR3 amino acids: CASSYSVSSTDTQYF. CDR3 DNA: TGTGCCAGCAGTTATAGCGTCTCTAGCACAGATACGCAGTATTTT.

This clonotype has more than one count but fewer than ten. This chain's CDR3 is CASSPERAVGTDTQYF. The CDR3, as DNA: TGTGCCAGCTCGCCTGAACGTGCGGTTGGCACAGATACGCAGTATTTT. The chain employs TRBV18 and TRBJ2-3; D is ambiguous. V lost 6 bases to trimming and J lost 1 base, with 17 bases between them. The CDR3 totals 16 residues. CDR1 and CDR2 (germline): KGHSH, LQKENI.

In its sample, this clonotype was seen a few times. The chain is built from TRBV6-6 and TRBJ2-2; D not certain. Per germline, CDR1 MNHNY and CDR2 SVGAGI (reference sequence). Deletions cut 2 bases from V and 6 bases from J, with 13 bases between. This CDR3 comprises 15 residues. The CDR3 nucleotides are TGTGCCAGCAGTTACGCGCAGGTCCAGGCCGGGGAGCTGTTTTTT. Protein: CASSYAQVQAGELFF.

The sample holds many counts of this clonotype. The rearrangement uses TRBV29-1 and TRBJ2-3; the D gene could be TRBD1 or TRBD2 (5 bases each). Trimming cost V 3 bases and J 4 bases, with 14 bases left between them. Germline CDR1 is SQVTM and CDR2 is ANQGSEA. The CDR3 length is 14 residues. In nucleotides, the CDR3 is TGCAGCGTTGATGGCTGGGGACCTTCAGATACGCAGTATTTT. The encoded protein is CSVDGWGPSDTQYF.

This clonotype has more than one count but fewer than ten. This chain connects TRBV28 to TRBJ1-6; D is uncertain. The CDR3 spans 14 residues. The V end lost 3 bases, the J end lost 6 bases, and 9 bases lay between the germline ends. Germline V gene sequence: CDR1 MDHEN, CDR2 SYDVKM. CDR3 sequence: CASSLLTGNSPLHF. CDR3 in DNA: TGTGCCAGCAGTTTGCTAACCGGTAATTCACCCCTCCACTTT. Complete variable domain (other parts from reference TRBV28 and TRBJ1-6): DVKVTQSSRYLVKRTGEKVFLECVQDMDHENMFWYRQDPGLGLRLIYFSYDVKMKEKGDIPEGYSVSREKKERFSLILESASTNQTSMYLCASSLLTGNSPLHFGNGTRLTVT.

The rearrangement joins TRBV28 to TRBJ2-7; D may be TRBD1 (6 bases). The CDR3 runs to 14 residues. Germline V gene lookup returns CDR1 MDHEN and CDR2 SYDVKM. Trimming took 4 bases from V and 12 from J, leaving 22 bases between them. The CDR3 protein is CASSSRDTSTSMYF. The CDR3 coding sequence is TGTGCCAGCAGTTCCCGGGACACGTCCACGAGTATGTACTTC. The full variable domain, completed using reference TRBV28 and TRBJ2-7, is DVKVTQSSRYLVKRTGEKVFLECVQDMDHENMFWYRQDPGLGLRLIYFSYDVKMKEKGDIPEGYSVSREKKERFSLILESASTNQTSMYLCASSSRDTSTSMYFGPGTRLTVT.

This chain joins TRBV21-1 and TRBJ1-5. TRBV21-1 counts as a pseudogene. The CDR3 has 15 residues. As DNA, the CDR3 is TGTGCCAGCAGCAAAGGAAGGGATAGCAATCAGCCCCAGCATTTT. Residues: CASSKGRDSNQPQHF.

J is TRBJ2-5 and V is TRBV20-1, with D unclear. CDR3 size: 14 residues. Germline V gives CDR1 DFQATT, CDR2 SNEGSKA (reference sequence). V was shortened by 0 bases and J by 3 bases, with 11 bases between the two germline ends. In DNA form, the CDR3 reads TGCAGTGCTAGAGATTGGGCCGGAGAAGAGACCCAGTACTTC. Translated: CSARDWAGEETQYF.

Here the CDR3 reads CSVEAWDNNEQFF. CDR3 nucleotide sequence: TGCAGCGTTGAAGCGTGGGACAACAATGAGCAGTTCTTC. J is TRBJ2-1 and V is TRBV29-1; D may be TRBD1 (6 bases). V dropped 1 base and J dropped 5 bases, with 9 bases sitting between them. The CDR3 has 13 amino acids. The germline CDR1 and CDR2 sequences are SQVTM and ANQGSEA.

This clonotype appeared a few times. The chain recombines TRBV10-3 with TRBJ1-5; perhaps TRBD1 as D (5 bases). This CDR3 contains 17 residues. Germline CDR1 ENHRY, CDR2 SYGVKD. The ends were cut back, 0 bases at V and 3 bases at J, with 15 bases in the middle. CDR3 loop: CAISESGGVWDNQPQHF. CDR3 in DNA: TGTGCCATCAGTGAGTCGGGGGGGGTCTGGGACAATCAGCCCCAGCATTTT.

This clonotype was seen a handful of times. V gene TRBV19 combines with J gene TRBJ1-5; weak D call: TRBD1 (5 bases). The CDR3 has 13 residues. Germline values: CDR1 LNHDA, CDR2 SQIVND (reference sequence). The ends were cut back, 4 bases at V and 7 bases at J, with 11 bases in the middle. The CDR3 DNA reads TGTGCCAGTAGTACTGGTAACAGGCAGCCCCAGCATTTT. Amino acids: CASSTGNRQPQHF.

The chain uses TRBV4-3 and TRBJ1-2; the D gene is possibly TRBD1 (5 bases). Germline CDR1 and CDR2: LGHNA and YSLEER. V was clipped by 0 bases and J by 2 bases, with 19 bases between them. This CDR3 is 18 amino acids long. CDR3: CASSQEPDGAFKNYGYTF. CDR3 DNA sequence: TGCGCCAGCAGCCAAGAGCCCGACGGGGCCTTTAAGAACTATGGCTACACCTTC.

This clonotype was detected only a few times. The rearrangement uses TRBV30 and TRBJ2-5; the match to TRBD2 covers 13 bases. V shed 4 bases and J 4 bases; nucleotides not matched to a gene: 3. The CDR3 totals 14 residues. The germline V gene encodes CDR1 GTSNPN and CDR2 SVGIG (reference sequence). CDR3 region: CAWILAGGPETQYF. The CDR3 DNA sequence: TGTGCCTGGATACTAGCGGGGGGGCCAGAGACCCAGTACTTC.

The genes are TRBV4-1 and TRBJ1-2; 12 bases line up with TRBD1. The CDR3 has 16 amino acids. The germline V gene has CDR1 MGHRA and CDR2 YSYEKL. The trim removed 0 bases at V and 5 bases at J, leaving 4 bases unmatched. The CDR3 sequence: CASSQDSGQGAYGYTF. The DNA of the CDR3 is TGCGCCAGCAGCCAAGATTCGGGACAGGGGGCGTATGGCTACACCTTC.

The chain links TRBV20-1 to TRBJ1-5; unclear D gene. CDR1 is DFQATT and CDR2 is SNEGSKA in the germline V gene (reference sequence). V lost 5 bases and J 4 bases, leaving 12 bases between the germline ends. There are 13 residues in the CDR3. CDR3 DNA: TGCAGTGCTGGATCTACGATGAATCAGCCCCAGCATTTT. It is translated as CSAGSTMNQPQHF.